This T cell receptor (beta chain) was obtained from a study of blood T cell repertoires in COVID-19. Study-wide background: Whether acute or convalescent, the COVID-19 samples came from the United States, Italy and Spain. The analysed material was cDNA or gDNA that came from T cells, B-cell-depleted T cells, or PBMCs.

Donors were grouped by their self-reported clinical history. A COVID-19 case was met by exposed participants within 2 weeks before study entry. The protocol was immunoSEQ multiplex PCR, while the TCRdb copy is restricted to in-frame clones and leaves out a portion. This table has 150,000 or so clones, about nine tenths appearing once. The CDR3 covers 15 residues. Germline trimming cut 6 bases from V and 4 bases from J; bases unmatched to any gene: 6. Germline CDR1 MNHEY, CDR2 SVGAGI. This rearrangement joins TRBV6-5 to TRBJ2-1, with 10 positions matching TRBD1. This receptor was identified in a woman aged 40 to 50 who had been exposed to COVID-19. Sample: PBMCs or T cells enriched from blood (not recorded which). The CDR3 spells CASRGGTGEYNEQFF. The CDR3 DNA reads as TGTGCCAGCAGGGGAGGGACAGGGGAATACAATGAGCAGTTCTTC.